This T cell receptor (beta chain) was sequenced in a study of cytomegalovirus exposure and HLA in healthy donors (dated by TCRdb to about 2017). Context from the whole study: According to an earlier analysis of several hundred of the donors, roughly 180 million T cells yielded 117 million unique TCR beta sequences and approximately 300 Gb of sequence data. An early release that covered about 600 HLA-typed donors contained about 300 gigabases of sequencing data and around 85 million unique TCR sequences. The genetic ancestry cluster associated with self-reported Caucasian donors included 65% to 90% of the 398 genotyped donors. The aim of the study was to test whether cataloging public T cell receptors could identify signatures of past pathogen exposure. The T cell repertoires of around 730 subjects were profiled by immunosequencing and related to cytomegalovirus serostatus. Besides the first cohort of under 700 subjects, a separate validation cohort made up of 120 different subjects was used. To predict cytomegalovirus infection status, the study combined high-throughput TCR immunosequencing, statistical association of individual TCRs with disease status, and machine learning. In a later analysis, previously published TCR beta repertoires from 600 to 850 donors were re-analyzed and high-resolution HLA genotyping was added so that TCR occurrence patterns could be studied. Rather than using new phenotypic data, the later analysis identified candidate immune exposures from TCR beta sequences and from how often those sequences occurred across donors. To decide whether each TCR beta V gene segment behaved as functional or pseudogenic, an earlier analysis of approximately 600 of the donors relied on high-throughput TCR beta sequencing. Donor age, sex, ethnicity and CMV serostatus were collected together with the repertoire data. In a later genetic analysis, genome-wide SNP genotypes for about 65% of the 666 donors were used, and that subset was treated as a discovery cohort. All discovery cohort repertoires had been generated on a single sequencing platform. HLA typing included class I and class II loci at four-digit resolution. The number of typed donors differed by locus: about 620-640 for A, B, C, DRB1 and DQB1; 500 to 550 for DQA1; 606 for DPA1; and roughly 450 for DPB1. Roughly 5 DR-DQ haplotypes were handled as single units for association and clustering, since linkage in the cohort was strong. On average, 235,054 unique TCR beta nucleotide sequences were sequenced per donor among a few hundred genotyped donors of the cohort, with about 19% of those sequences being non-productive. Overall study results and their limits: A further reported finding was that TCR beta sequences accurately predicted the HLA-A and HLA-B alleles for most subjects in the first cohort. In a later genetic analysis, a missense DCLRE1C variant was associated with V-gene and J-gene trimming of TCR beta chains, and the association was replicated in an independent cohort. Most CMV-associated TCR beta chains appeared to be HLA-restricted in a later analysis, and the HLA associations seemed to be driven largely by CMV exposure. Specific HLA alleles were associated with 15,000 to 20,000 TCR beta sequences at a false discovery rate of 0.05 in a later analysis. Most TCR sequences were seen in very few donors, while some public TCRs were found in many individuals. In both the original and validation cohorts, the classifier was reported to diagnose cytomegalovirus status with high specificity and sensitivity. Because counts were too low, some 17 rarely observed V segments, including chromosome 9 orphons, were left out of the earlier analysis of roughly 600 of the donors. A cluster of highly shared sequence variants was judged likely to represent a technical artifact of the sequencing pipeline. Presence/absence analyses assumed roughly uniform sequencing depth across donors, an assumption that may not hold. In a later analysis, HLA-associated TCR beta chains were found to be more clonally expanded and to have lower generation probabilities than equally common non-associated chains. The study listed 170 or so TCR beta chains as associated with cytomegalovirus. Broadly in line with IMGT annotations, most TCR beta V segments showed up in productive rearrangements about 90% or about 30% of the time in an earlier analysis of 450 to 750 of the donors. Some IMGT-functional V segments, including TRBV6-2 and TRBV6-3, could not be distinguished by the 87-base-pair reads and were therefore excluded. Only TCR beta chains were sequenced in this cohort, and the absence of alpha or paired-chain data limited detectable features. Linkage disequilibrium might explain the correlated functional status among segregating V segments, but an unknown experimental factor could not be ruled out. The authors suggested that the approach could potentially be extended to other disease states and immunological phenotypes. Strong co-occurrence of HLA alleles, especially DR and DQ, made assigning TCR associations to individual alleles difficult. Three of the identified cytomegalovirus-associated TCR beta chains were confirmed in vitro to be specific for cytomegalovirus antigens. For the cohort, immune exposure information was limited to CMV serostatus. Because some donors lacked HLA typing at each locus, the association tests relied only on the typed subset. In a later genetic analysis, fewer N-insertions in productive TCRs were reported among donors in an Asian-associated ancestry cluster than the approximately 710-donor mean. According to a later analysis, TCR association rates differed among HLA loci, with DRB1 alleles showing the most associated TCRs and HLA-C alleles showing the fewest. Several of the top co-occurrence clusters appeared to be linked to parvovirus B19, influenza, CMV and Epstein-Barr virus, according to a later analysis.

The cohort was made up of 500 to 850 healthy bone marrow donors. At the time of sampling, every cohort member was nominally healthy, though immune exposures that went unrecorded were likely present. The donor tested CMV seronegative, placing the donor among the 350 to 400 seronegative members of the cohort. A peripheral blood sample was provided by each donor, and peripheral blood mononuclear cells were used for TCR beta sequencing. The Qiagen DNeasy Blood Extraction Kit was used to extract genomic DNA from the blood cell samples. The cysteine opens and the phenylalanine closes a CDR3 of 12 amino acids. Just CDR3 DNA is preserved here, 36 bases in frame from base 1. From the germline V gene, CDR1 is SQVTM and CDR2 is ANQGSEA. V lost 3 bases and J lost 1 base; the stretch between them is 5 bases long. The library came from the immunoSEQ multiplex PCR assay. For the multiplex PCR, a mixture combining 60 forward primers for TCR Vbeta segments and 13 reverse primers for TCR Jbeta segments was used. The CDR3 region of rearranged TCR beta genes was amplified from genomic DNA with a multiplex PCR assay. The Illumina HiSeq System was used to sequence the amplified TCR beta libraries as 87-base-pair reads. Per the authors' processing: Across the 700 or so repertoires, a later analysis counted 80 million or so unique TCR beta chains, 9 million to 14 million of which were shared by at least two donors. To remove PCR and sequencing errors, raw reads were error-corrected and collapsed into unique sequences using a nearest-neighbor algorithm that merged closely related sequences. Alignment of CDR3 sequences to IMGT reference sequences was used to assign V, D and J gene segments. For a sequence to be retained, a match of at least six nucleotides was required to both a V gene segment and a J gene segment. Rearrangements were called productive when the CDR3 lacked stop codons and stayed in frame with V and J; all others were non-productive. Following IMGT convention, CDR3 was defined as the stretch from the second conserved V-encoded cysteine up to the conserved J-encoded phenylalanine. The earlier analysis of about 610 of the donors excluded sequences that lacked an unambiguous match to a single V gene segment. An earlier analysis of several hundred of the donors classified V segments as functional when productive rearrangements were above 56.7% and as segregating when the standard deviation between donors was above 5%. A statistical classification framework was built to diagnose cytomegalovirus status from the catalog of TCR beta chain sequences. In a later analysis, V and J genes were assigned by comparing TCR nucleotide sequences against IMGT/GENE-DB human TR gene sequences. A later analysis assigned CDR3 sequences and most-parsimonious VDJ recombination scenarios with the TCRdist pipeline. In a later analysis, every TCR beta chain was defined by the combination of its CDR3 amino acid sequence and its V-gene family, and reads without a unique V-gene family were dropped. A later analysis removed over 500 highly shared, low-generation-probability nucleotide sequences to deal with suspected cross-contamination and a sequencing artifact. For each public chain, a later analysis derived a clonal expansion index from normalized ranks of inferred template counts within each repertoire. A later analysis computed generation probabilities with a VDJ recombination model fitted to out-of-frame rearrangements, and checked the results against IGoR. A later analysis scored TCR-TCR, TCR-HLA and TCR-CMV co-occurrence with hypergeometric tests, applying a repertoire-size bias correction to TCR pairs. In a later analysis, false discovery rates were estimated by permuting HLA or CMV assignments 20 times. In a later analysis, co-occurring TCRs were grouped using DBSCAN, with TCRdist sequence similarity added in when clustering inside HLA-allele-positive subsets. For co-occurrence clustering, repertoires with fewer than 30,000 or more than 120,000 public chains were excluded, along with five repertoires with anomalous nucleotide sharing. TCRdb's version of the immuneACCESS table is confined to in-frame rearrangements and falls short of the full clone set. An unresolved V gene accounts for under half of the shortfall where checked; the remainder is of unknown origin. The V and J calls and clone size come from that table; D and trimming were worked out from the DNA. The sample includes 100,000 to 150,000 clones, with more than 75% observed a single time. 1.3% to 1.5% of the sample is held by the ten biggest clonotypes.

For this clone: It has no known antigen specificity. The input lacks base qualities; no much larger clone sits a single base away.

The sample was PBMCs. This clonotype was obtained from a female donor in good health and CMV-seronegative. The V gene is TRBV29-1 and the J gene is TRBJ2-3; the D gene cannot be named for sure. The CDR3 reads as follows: CSVDVGTDTQYF. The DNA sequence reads TGCAGCGTTGATGTAGGCACAGATACGCAGTATTTT.